This T cell receptor (beta chain) was sequenced during a study of T cells after posttransplantation cyclophosphamide. Study-level points and caveats: Blood and skin or GI T cell repertoires showed limited TRB overlap. After PTCy, TRB diversity resembled that of CNI/methotrexate controls.

Produced via immunoSEQ multiplex PCR; TCRdb's table is partial and in-frame only. The sample includes approximately 17,000 clones, around 95% seen only once; the top ten take roughly 0.3%. The naive gate required viable CD3+CD4+ or CD3+CD8+ cells with CCR7+CD45RA+CD45RO-CD95-CD27+CD28+ phenotype. The germline V gene encodes CDR1 MDHEN and CDR2 SYDVKM. Trimming shortened V by 7 bases and J by 5 bases, and 8 bases separated the two germline ends. CDR3 size: 11 residues. About this clone itself: The antigen remains undetermined.

The rearrangement links TRBV28 to TRBJ1-1; D remains unclear. Sequenced material: naive CD4+ T cells sorted from blood. The TCR comes from a woman aged 50 to 65 in good health and a related stem cell transplant donor. CDR3 bases: TGTGCCAGCATTCCCCGGACTGAAGCTTTCTTT. Encoded protein: CASIPRTEAFF.